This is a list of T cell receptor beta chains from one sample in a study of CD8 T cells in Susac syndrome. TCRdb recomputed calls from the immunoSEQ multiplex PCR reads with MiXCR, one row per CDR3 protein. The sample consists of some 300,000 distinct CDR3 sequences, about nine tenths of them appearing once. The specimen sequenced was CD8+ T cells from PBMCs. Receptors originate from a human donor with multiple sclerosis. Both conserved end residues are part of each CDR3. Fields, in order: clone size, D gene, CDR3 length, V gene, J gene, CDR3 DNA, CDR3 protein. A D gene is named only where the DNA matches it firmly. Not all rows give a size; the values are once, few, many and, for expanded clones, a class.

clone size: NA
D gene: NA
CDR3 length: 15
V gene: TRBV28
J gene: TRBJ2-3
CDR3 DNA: TGTGCCAGCAGTTTTTTAGGACTCAACACAGATACGCAGTATTTT
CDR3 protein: CASSFLGLNTDTQYF

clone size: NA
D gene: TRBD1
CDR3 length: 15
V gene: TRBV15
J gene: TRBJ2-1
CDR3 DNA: TGTGCCACCAGCGGAAGGACAGGGGGTACGAATGAGCAGTTCTTC
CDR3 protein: CATSGRTGGTNEQFF

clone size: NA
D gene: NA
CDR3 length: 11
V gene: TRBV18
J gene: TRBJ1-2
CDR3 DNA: TGTGCCGGCGGCAGCCCCAATGGCTACACCTTC
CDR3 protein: CAGGSPNGYTF

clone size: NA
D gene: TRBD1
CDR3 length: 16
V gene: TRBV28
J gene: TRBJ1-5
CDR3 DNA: TGTGCCAGCAGCCCAGAGATGACAGGGTGGAATCAGCCCCAGCATTTT
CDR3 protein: CASSPEMTGWNQPQHF

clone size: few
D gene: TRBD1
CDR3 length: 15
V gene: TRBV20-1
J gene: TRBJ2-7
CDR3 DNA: TGCAGTGCTAGACCCGGGACAGGTTACTCCTACGAGCAGTACTTC
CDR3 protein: CSARPGTGYSYEQYF

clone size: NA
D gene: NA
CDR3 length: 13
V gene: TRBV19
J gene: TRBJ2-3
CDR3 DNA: TGTGCCAGTACCAAAATGGGGTCGGATACGCAGTATTTT
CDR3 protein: CASTKMGSDTQYF

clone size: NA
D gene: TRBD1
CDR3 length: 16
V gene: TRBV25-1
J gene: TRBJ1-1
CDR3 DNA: TGTGCCAGCAGTGAATCCCCGACAGGGTGGTCCGCTGAAGCTTTCTTT
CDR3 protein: CASSESPTGWSAEAFF

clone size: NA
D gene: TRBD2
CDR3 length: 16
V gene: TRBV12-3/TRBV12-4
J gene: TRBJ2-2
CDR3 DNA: TGTGCCAGCAGCTCTATAGCGGGGGGGCCCTTCGGGGAGCTGTTTTTT
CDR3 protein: CASSSIAGGPFGELFF

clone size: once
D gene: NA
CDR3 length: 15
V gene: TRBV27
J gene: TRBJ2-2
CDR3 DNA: TGTGCCAGCAGTCCCAGAACTGATTACACCGGGGAGCTGTTTTTT
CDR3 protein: CASSPRTDYTGELFF

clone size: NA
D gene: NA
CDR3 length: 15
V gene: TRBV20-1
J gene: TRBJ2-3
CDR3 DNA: TGCAGTGCTAGAGAGGCTAGCCAGACCACAGATACGCAGTATTTT
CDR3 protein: CSAREASQTTDTQYF

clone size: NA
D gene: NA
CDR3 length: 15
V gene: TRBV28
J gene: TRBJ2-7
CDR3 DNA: TGTGCCAGCAGTTTCCGCGGGGCACTCTCCTACGAGCAGTACTTC
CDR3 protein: CASSFRGALSYEQYF

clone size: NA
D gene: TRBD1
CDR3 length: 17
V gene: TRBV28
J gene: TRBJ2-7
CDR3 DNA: TGTGCCAGCAGTTTCGTCCCGGACAGGGGGCCTTCCTACGAGCAGTACTTC
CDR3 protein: CASSFVPDRGPSYEQYF

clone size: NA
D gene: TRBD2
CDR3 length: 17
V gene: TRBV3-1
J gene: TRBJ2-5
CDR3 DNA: TGTGCCAGCAGCCAAGTGACTAGCGGGGAGTATCAAGAGACCCAGTACTTC
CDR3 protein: CASSQVTSGEYQETQYF

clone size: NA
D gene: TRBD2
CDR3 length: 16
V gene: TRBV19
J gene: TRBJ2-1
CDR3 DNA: TGTGCCAGTAGTATTCGTAGCGGGGGGATCGGCGATGAGCAGTTCTTC
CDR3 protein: CASSIRSGGIGDEQFF